These T cell receptor beta chains were read from a single sample in a study of OX40 agonist ivuxolimab in advanced cancers. Some clones are missing from TCRdb's copy, which holds only in-frame ones; the method was immunoSEQ multiplex PCR. The sample consists of some 97,000 clones, over 75% of them appearing once. The input for sequencing was CD4+ or CD8+ T cells sorted from blood, taken in a trial of the OX40 agonist ivuxolimab. The receptors originated from an adult with an advanced solid tumor such as melanoma, head and neck, liver or kidney cancer. The CDR3 runs from the conserved cysteine through the conserved F or W. D genes are given only for firm matches. Part of the rows lack a size; the others show once, few, many or a class for expanded clones.

CDR3 length	clone size	V gene	J gene	D gene	CDR3 protein	CDR3 DNA
14	-	TRBV29-1	TRBJ2-7	-	CSVGGATTGGEQYF	TGCAGCGTTGGCGGAGCCACGACGGGCGGCGAGCAGTACTTC
15	-	TRBV11-3	TRBJ2-1	-	CASSFRGTAIGEQFF	TGTGCCAGCAGCTTTCGCGGGACAGCTATAGGTGAGCAGTTCTTC
14	-	TRBV5-1	TRBJ2-1	-	CASRSLGFDNEQFF	TGCGCCAGCAGGTCTTTGGGTTTCGACAATGAGCAGTTCTTC
12	-	TRBV10-1	TRBJ2-1	-	CASSDPGGEQFF	TGCGCCAGCAGTGACCCTGGCGGTGAGCAGTTCTTC
14	-	TRBV19	TRBJ2-7	-	CASRRLPSSYEQYF	TGTGCCAGTAGGAGGCTTCCAAGCTCCTACGAGCAGTACTTC
14	-	TRBV29-1	TRBJ2-3	TRBD2	CSVGTSGRGDTQYF	TGCAGCGTTGGGACTAGCGGGAGAGGGGATACGCAGTATTTT
15	-	TRBV6-6	TRBJ1-6	TRBD1	CASSYDRGRNSPLHF	TGTGCCAGCAGTTACGACAGGGGCAGGAATTCACCCCTCCACTTT
17	-	TRBV7-9	TRBJ2-6	TRBD2	CASSRTSGSSGANVLTF	TGTGCCAGCAGCCGGACTAGCGGGAGTAGTGGGGCCAACGTCCTGACTTTC
12	-	TRBV7-8	TRBJ1-1	-	CASSFQTGLAFF	TGTGCCAGCAGCTTCCAGACAGGCTTAGCTTTCTTT
15	-	TRBV7-6	TRBJ2-3	-	CASSPLTTIGDTQYF	TGTGCCAGCAGCCCCCTAACGACGATTGGAGATACGCAGTATTTT
14	-	TRBV7-9	TRBJ2-2	-	CASSLVRASGELFF	TGTGCCAGCAGCTTAGTCAGGGCCAGCGGGGAGCTGTTTTTT
17	-	TRBV5-8	TRBJ2-7	TRBD2	CASSVGLAGGPMHEQYF	TGTGCCAGCAGTGTAGGACTAGCGGGGGGGCCTATGCACGAGCAGTACTTC
15	-	TRBV6-5	TRBJ2-7	-	CASSYGAIPAYEQYF	TGTGCCAGCAGTTACGGGGCAATTCCCGCCTACGAGCAGTACTTC
14	-	TRBV7-6	TRBJ2-7	-	CASSSRGSRREQYF	TGTGCCAGCAGCTCTCGGGGGTCGCGTCGCGAGCAGTACTTC
14	-	TRBV11-2	TRBJ2-7	TRBD1	CASSRTGTGFEQYF	TGTGCCAGCAGCCGAACCGGGACAGGGTTCGAGCAGTACTTC
13	-	TRBV7-2	TRBJ1-5	-	CASSFYTNQPQHF	TGTGCCAGCAGCTTCTATACAAATCAGCCCCAGCATTTT
12	-	TRBV9	TRBJ1-2	-	CASSVDGYGYTF	TGTGCCAGCAGCGTAGACGGATATGGCTACACCTTC
11	-	TRBV2	TRBJ2-7	-	CASSAAWEQYF	TGTGCCAGCTCCGCCGCGTGGGAGCAGTACTTC
15	-	TRBV9	TRBJ2-1	-	CASSVGGDLYNEQFF	TGTGCCAGCAGCGTAGGAGGGGATCTTTACAATGAGCAGTTCTTC
14	-	TRBV6-1	TRBJ1-5	-	CASSVRRFNQPQHF	TGTGCCAGCAGTGTCCGTCGATTCAATCAGCCCCAGCATTTT
15	-	TRBV28	TRBJ2-1	TRBD2	CATLPLLAGYNEQFF	TGTGCCACCCTTCCGCTACTAGCGGGGTACAATGAGCAGTTCTTC
13	-	TRBV11-2	TRBJ2-7	-	CASSTGGAYEQYF	TGTGCCAGCAGCACCGGGGGAGCCTACGAGCAGTACTTC
16	once	TRBV28	TRBJ2-4	-	CASSDPRGVAKNIQYF	TGTGCCAGCAGTGACCCTAGGGGAGTAGCCAAAAACATTCAGTACTTC
14	-	TRBV14	TRBJ1-1	-	CASSQNALNTEAFF	TGTGCCAGCAGCCAAAACGCATTGAACACTGAAGCTTTCTTT
13	-	TRBV5-1	TRBJ2-7	-	CASSLAVSYEQYF	TGCGCCAGCAGCTTAGCAGTCTCCTACGAGCAGTACTTC
12	few	TRBV5-1	TRBJ2-7	-	CASSGKMYEQYF	TGCGCCAGCAGTGGGAAAATGTACGAGCAGTACTTC
14	once	TRBV11-2	TRBJ2-7	TRBD1	CASSTRTGEDEQYF	TGTGCCAGCAGCACTCGGACAGGGGAGGACGAGCAGTACTTC
13	-	TRBV7-7	TRBJ2-5	TRBD1	CASSPTGGGTQYF	TGTGCCAGCAGCCCAACAGGGGGAGGGACCCAGTACTTC